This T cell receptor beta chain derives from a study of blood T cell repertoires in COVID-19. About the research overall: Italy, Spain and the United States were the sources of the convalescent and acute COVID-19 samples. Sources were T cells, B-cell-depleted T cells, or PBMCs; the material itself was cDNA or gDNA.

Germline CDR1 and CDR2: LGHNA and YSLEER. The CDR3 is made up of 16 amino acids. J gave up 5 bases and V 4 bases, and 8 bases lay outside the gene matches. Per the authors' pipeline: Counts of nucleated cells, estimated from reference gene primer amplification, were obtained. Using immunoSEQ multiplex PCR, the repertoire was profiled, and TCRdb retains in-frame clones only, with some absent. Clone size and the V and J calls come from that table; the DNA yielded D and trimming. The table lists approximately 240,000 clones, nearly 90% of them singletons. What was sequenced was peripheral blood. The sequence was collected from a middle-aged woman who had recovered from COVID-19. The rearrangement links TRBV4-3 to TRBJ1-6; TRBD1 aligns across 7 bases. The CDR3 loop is CASSRAQGQNNSPLHF. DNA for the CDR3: TGCGCCAGCAGCCGCGCACAGGGACAGAATAATTCACCCCTCCACTTT.